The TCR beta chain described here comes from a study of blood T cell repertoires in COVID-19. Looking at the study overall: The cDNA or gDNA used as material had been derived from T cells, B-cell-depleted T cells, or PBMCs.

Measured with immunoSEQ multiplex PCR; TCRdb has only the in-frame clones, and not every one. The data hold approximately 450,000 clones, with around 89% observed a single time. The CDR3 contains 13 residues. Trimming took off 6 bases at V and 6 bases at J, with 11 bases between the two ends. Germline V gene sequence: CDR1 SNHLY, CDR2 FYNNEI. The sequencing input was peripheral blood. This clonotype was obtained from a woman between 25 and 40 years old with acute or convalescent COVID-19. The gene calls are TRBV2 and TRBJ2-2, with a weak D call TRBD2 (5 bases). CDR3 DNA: TGTGCCAGCAGGCGGCTAGCCCCCGGGGAGCTGTTTTTT. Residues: CASRRLAPGELFF.